This entry lists 25 T cell receptor beta chains sequenced from one sample in a study of blood T cell repertoires in COVID-19. Assay: immunoSEQ multiplex PCR; the TCRdb copy retains only in-frame clones and omits some. The repertoire has some 270,000 clones, around 86% of them found once; the top ten carry 1.6%. The sequenced sample consisted of peripheral blood. Receptors were obtained from a woman aged 60-70 years who had recovered from COVID-19.

The chain is built from TRBV7-9 and TRBJ2-5; 7 bases line up with TRBD1. CDR1 and CDR2 (germline): SEHNR, FQNEAQ (reference sequence). This CDR3 has 14 amino acids. J was trimmed by 3 bases and V by 5 bases; bases with no gene match: 6. In nucleotides, the CDR3 is TGTGCCAGCAGCCCTTACGGACAGGAAGAGACCCAGTACTTC. Residues: CASSPYGQEETQYF.

This chain joins TRBV9 and TRBJ2-6, with 7 bases lining up with TRBD1. Trimming took 4 bases from V and 6 from J; bases not matched to a gene: 13. The germline CDR1 and CDR2 sequences are SGDLS and YYNGEE. CDR3 length: 17 amino acids. In DNA form, the CDR3 reads TGTGCCAGCAGCAGCCTGGACAGGTCTCAGGTGGCCAACGTCCTGACTTTC. Protein: CASSSLDRSQVANVLTF.

J is TRBJ1-6 and V is TRBV11-2; possible D gene TRBD1, 5 bases. The V end lost 1 base, the J end lost 9 bases, and 13 bases lay between the germline ends. CDR3 size: 15 residues. The germline CDR1 and CDR2 sequences are SGHAT and FQNNGV. The CDR3 DNA sequence: TGTGCCAGCAGCTTAGCTGGGGGGGTGAGTTCACCCCTCCACTTT. It yields the protein CASSLAGGVSSPLHF.

V is TRBV25-1 and J is TRBJ1-2; no reliable D call. Germline-derived CDR1 and CDR2 are MGHDK and SYGVNS. This CDR3 is 13 amino acids long. V was trimmed by 4 bases and J by 2 bases, leaving 8 bases between them. CDR3 loop: CASSVEPNYGYTF. Here the CDR3 DNA reads TGTGCCAGCAGTGTAGAGCCGAACTATGGCTACACCTTC.

This clone was seen once. The chain uses TRBV2 and TRBJ2-5; 10 nucleotides agree with TRBD2. CDR3 length: 16 residues. Trimming cost V 6 bases and J 5 bases; bases outside gene matches: 12. Looked up from germline, CDR1 is SNHLY and CDR2 is FYNNEI. The CDR3 region has the DNA TGTGCCAGCAGAGACGGACTAGCGGATCCTGGGGAGACCCAGTACTTC. Protein: CASRDGLADPGETQYF.

The chain has TRBV6-2 or TRBV6-3 and TRBJ1-1; the D gene is possibly TRBD1 (6 bases). The V gene's germline CDR1 is MNHEY and CDR2 SVGEGT. The ends were cut back, 2 bases at V and 0 bases at J, with 13 bases in the middle. This CDR3 is 16 amino acids long. The CDR3 spells CASSYLPGHMNTEAFF. The CDR3 nucleotides read TGTGCCAGCAGTTACCTACCGGGACATATGAACACTGAAGCTTTCTTT.

This chain links TRBV5-4 with TRBJ1-2; weak D call: TRBD1 (5 bases). Per germline, CDR1 SGHNT and CDR2 YYREEE (reference sequence). This CDR3 is built from 16 residues. V dropped 4 bases and J dropped 5 bases, with 21 bases sitting between them. CDR3 residues: CASSLTIGARMYGYTF. CDR3 in DNA: TGTGCCAGCAGCCTCACCATTGGGGCGAGGATGTATGGCTACACCTTC.

The sample holds many counts of this clone. The chain uses TRBV7-9 and TRBJ1-5; the D gene is possibly TRBD1 (6 bases). The CDR3 is made up of 18 amino acids. V lost 5 bases, J lost 1 base, and 21 bases lay in between. Germline loops: CDR1 SEHNR, CDR2 FQNEAQ (reference sequence). The CDR3 sequence is CASSPWPRGGRSNQPQHF. For the CDR3, the DNA is TGTGCCAGCAGCCCTTGGCCCAGGGGTGGTAGGAGCAATCAGCCCCAGCATTTT.

V is TRBV5-1 and J is TRBJ2-3; the D gene is possibly TRBD1 (5 bases). The CDR3 consists of 14 residues. CDR1 is SGHRS, CDR2 YFSETQ, per germline. The V end was cut by 0 bases, the J end by 1 base, with 6 bases between. The CDR3, as DNA: TGCGCCAGCAGCTTGGAACAGGGCACAGATACGCAGTATTTT. This sequence encodes CASSLEQGTDTQYF.

The chain is built from TRBV3-1 (or the pseudogene TRBV3-2) and TRBJ2-7; 7 nucleotides match TRBD2. The germline V gene encodes CDR1 LGHDT and CDR2 YNNKEL (reference sequence). This CDR3 spans 17 amino acids. The J segment lost 0 bases and the V segment lost 1 base, leaving 9 bases of the junction unmatched. The CDR3 protein is CASSQVPGRGSSYEQYF. In DNA, the CDR3 is TGTGCCAGCAGCCAAGTTCCGGGGCGGGGGTCCTCCTACGAGCAGTACTTC.

This clone was observed once. V is TRBV9 and J is TRBJ2-7, with 11 nucleotides matching TRBD1. Trimming at V came to 4 bases and at J to 5 bases, leaving 5 bases not matched to a gene. CDR3 length: 14 residues. From germline, CDR1 is SGDLS and CDR2 YYNGEE. The CDR3 is CASSSRTGGHEQYF. Here the CDR3 DNA reads TGTGCCAGCAGCTCCCGGACAGGGGGCCACGAGCAGTACTTC.

The chain uses TRBV28 and TRBJ2-6; tentatively, D is TRBD2 (5 bases). Per the germline V gene, CDR1 is MDHEN and CDR2 is SYDVKM. This CDR3 region has 17 residues. V was clipped by 3 bases and J by 4 bases, with 16 bases between them. The CDR3 DNA sequence: TGTGCCAGCAGTTTTTTCCGGGCGGGTTCAGGGGCCAACGTCCTGACTTTC. Protein product: CASSFFRAGSGANVLTF.

This rearrangement joins TRBV4-3 to TRBJ1-1; D is ambiguous. Trimming cost V 0 bases and J 4 bases, with 6 bases left between them. Germline CDR1 is LGHNA and CDR2 is YSLEER. This CDR3 contains 13 residues. CDR3: CASSQDSVTEAFF. The CDR3 region has the DNA TGCGCCAGCAGCCAAGACAGTGTCACTGAAGCTTTCTTT.

This clone was observed a few times. The chain carries TRBV7-9 and TRBJ2-1; no definite D call. The CDR3 is 13 residues long. Trimming stripped 0 bases from V and 6 bases from J, with 6 bases between. Looked up from germline, CDR1 is SEHNR and CDR2 is FQNEAQ (reference sequence). The DNA of the CDR3 is TGTGCCAGCAGCTTAGCCCAGTTCAATGAGCAGTTCTTC. Translating gives CASSLAQFNEQFF.

The V and J genes are TRBV7-6 and TRBJ1-5; 7 bases map to TRBD1. J lost 6 bases, V lost 5 bases, and 10 bases had no gene match. The V gene's germline CDR1 is SGHVS and CDR2 FNYEAQ. The CDR3 spans 15 residues. The CDR3 reads CASSPKTGLSQPQHF. Here the CDR3 DNA reads TGTGCCAGCAGCCCTAAGACAGGGTTAAGTCAGCCCCAGCATTTT.

The V call is TRBV10-3, the J call TRBJ2-5; no clear D. V gave up 3 bases and J gave up 5 bases, with 4 bases separating them. This CDR3 region has 11 residues. The germline V gene encodes CDR1 ENHRY and CDR2 SYGVKD. The CDR3 nucleotides read TGTGCCATCAGTGATCGGGAGACCCAGTACTTC. Residues: CAISDRETQYF.

V and J are TRBV18 and TRBJ2-7; D possibly corresponds to TRBD1 (6 bases). Germline lookup yields CDR1 KGHSH and CDR2 LQKENI. CDR3 length equals 14 residues. Trimming took off 3 bases at V and 3 bases at J, with 12 bases between the two ends. The CDR3 reads CASSPAGRGYEQYF. In nucleotides, the CDR3 is TGTGCCAGCTCACCGGCGGGCAGGGGCTACGAGCAGTACTTC.

The rearrangement links TRBV19 to TRBJ1-5, with a weak D call TRBD1 (6 bases). Between the trimmed V and J ends, which lost 3 bases and 6 bases, there was a span of 15 bases. The CDR3 loop spans 15 amino acids. Germline values: CDR1 LNHDA, CDR2 SQIVND (reference sequence). The CDR3 DNA is TGTGCCAGTAGTATCAGGGGACTAAGAAGTCAGCCCCAGCATTTT. It yields the protein CASSIRGLRSQPQHF.

The gene calls are TRBV11-1 and TRBJ2-1; the D gene is possibly TRBD2 (5 bases). In germline, CDR1 is SGHAT, CDR2 FQDESV (reference sequence). The CDR3 covers 15 residues. V lost 5 bases and J 0 bases, leaving 11 bases between the germline ends. The CDR3 DNA reads TGTGCCAGCAGCCAGGACTGGGGCTCCTACAATGAGCAGTTCTTC. Translation gives CASSQDWGSYNEQFF.

This chain joins TRBV5-1 and TRBJ2-2; possibly TRBD1 for D (6 bases). The CDR3 is made up of 14 amino acids. V lost 2 bases to trimming and J lost 3 bases, with 8 bases between them. Germline CDR1 reads SGHRS; CDR2 reads YFSETQ. The chain's CDR3 is CASSFGQYTGELFF. The CDR3, as DNA: TGCGCCAGCAGCTTTGGACAGTACACCGGGGAGCTGTTTTTT.

The chain links TRBV29-1 to TRBJ2-3; 12 nucleotides agree with TRBD2. This CDR3 contains 13 residues. Trimming at V came to 7 bases and at J to 5 bases, leaving 4 bases not matched to a gene. Germline V lookup: CDR1 SQVTM, CDR2 ANQGSEA. The CDR3 loop reads CSASSGGEDTQYF. The CDR3 DNA follows: TGCAGCGCCTCTAGCGGGGGGGAAGATACGCAGTATTTT.

This clone has just a few counts. The V gene is TRBV19, the J gene TRBJ1-5, with 8 bases identical to TRBD1. This CDR3 region has 18 residues. V trimming: 6 bases; J trimming: 0 bases; junction bases outside the gene matches: 13. Germline values: CDR1 LNHDA, CDR2 SQIVND (reference sequence). This chain's CDR3 is CASRKGQGPTFSNQPQHF. The DNA of the CDR3 is TGTGCCAGTAGAAAAGGACAGGGACCTACTTTTAGCAATCAGCCCCAGCATTTT.

The V and J genes are TRBV10-3 and TRBJ1-2; unclear D gene. V was pared by 7 bases and J by 4 bases, with 16 bases between. Germline lookup yields CDR1 ENHRY and CDR2 SYGVKD. This CDR3 has 14 residues. Here the CDR3 reads CAITGVGRAYGYTF. The CDR3 coding sequence is TGTGCCATCACTGGTGTTGGGCGGGCCTATGGCTACACCTTC.

The chain carries TRBV24-1 and TRBJ2-2, with D possibly being TRBD2 (5 bases). V was clipped by 5 bases and J by 5 bases, with 11 bases between them. In germline, CDR1 is KGHDR, CDR2 SFDVKD. The CDR3 runs 14 residues. The CDR3 DNA sequence: TGTGCCACCAGTGGGGTCGACTATACCGGGGAGCTGTTTTTT. It translates to CATSGVDYTGELFF.

This chain joins TRBV14 and TRBJ2-2, with TRBD2 as a possible D gene (6 bases). The CDR3 runs to 15 residues. Per the germline V gene, CDR1 is SGHDN and CDR2 is FVKESK. V was shortened by 1 base and J by 5 bases, with 11 bases between the two germline ends. CDR3 sequence reads: CASSQGRVSTGELFF. The CDR3 DNA reads TGTGCCAGCAGCCAAGGGAGGGTTTCTACCGGGGAGCTGTTTTTT.